This record concerns one T cell receptor (beta chain) sequence. Its antigen is not known. Researchers isolated at least 7 million PBMCs per sample. V dropped 5 bases and J dropped 5 bases, with 16 bases sitting between them. CDR1 is MNHEY and CDR2 is SVGAGI in the germline V gene. The CDR3 consists of 14 residues. This sample was included in a study of blood T cells in healthy people across ages. Study findings and constraints: As naive T cell percentage varied, TCR beta diversity correlated strongly with it.

Through a sample-barcoded 5' primer and a J-beta primer mix, a second PCR was run for roughly 6 to 12 cycles. TCRdb reanalysed the 5' RACE reads using MiXCR and keeps one entry per CDR3 protein. The table shows about 800,000 distinct CDR3 sequences, with roughly 64% occurring only once. The specimen was blood. The V gene is TRBV6-5, the J gene TRBJ2-7, with unresolved D. The TCR was taken from a man aged 25 to 45 in good health. CDR3 coding DNA: TGTGCCAGCAGTGCGGCCCTCCCACCCCACGAGCAGTACTTC. Amino acid sequence: CASSAALPPHEQYF.